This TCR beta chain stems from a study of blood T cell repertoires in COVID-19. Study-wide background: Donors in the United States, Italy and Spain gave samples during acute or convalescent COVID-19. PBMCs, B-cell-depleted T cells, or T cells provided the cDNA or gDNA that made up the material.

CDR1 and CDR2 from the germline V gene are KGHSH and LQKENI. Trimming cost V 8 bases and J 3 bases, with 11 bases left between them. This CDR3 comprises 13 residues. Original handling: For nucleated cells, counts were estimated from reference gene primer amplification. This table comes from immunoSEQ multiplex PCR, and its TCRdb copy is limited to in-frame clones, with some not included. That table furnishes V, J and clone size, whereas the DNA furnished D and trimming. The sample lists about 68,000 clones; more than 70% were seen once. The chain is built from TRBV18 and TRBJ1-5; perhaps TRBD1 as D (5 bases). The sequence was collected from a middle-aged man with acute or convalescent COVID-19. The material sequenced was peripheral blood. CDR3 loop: CASHAGPNQPQHF. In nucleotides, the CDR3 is TGTGCCAGCCATGCGGGACCCAATCAGCCCCAGCATTTT.